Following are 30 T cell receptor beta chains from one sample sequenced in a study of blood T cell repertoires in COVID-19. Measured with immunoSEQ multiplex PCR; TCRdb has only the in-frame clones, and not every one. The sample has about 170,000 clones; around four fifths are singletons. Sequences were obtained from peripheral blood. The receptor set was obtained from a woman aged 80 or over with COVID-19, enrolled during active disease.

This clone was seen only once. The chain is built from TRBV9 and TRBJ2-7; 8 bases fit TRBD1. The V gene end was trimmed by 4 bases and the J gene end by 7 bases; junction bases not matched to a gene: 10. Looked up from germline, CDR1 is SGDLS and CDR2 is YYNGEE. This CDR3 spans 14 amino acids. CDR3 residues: CASSIDRGGGEQYF. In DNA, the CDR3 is TGTGCCAGCAGCATCGACAGGGGAGGCGGAGAGCAGTACTTC.

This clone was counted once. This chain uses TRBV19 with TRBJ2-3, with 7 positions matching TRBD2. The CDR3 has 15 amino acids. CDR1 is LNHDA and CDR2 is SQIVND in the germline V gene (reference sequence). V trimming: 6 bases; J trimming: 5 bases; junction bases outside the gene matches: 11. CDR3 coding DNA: TGTGCCAGTAGCCCCGCATTGCTAGCGGTAGATACGCAGTATTTT. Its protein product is CASSPALLAVDTQYF. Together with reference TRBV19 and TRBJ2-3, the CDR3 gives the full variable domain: DGGITQSPKYLFRKEGQNVTLSCEQNLNHDAMYWYRQDPGQGLRLIYYSQIVNDFQKGDIAEGYSVSREKKESFPLTVTSAQKNPTAFYLCASSPALLAVDTQYFGPGTRLTVL.

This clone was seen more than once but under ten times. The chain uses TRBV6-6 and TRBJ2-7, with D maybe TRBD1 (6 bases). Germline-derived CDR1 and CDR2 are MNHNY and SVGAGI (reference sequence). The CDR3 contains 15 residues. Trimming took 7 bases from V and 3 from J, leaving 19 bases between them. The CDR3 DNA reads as TGTGCCAGCACCGCAGCGAGCCAGGGGAGCTACGAGCAGTACTTC. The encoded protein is CASTAASQGSYEQYF.

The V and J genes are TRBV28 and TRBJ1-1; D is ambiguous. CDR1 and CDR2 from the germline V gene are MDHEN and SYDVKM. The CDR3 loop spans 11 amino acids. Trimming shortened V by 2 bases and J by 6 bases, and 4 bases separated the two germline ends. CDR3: CASSLAAEAFF. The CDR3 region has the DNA TGTGCCAGCAGTTTAGCGGCTGAAGCTTTCTTT.

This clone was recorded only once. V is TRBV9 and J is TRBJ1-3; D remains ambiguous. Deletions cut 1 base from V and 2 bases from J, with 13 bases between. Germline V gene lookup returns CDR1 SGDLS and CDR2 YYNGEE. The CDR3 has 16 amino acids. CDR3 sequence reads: CASSVSGVLTGNTIYF. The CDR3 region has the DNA TGTGCCAGCAGCGTAAGCGGGGTTCTGACTGGAAACACCATATATTTT.

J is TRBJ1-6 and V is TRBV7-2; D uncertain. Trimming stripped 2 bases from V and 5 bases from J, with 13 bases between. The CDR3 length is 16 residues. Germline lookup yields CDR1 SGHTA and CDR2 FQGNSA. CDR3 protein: CASSLIPHGNNSPLHF. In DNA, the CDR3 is TGTGCCAGCAGCTTAATCCCTCACGGGAATAATTCACCCCTCCACTTT.

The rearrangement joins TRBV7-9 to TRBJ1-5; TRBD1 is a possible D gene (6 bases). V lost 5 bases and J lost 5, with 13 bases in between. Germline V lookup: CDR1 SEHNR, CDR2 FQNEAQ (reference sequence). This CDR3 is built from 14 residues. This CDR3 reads CASSTRGEDQPQHF. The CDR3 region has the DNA TGTGCCAGCAGCACCAGGGGAGAGGATCAGCCCCAGCATTTT.

This chain's CDR3 is CASSSGLAGGLHTGELFF. CDR3 DNA sequence: TGTGCCAGCAGCTCGGGACTAGCGGGAGGCCTCCACACCGGGGAGCTGTTTTTT. The genes are TRBV9 and TRBJ2-2, with 15 nucleotides matching TRBD2. After removal of 4 bases from V and 3 bases from J, the junction contained 7 bases not matched to a gene. CDR3 length: 18 residues. CDR1 is SGDLS, CDR2 YYNGEE, per germline.

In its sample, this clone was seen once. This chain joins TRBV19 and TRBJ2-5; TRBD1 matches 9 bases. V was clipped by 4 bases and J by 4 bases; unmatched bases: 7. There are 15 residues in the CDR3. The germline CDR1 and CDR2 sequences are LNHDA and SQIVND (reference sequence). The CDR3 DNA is TGTGCCAGTAGTAAGGGACAGGGACCACTAGAGACCCAGTACTTC. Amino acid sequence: CASSKGQGPLETQYF.

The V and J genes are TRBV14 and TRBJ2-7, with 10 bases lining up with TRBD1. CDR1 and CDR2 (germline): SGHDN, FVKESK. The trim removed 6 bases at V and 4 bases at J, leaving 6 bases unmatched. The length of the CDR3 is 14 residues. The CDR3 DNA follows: TGTGCCAGCAGTCCGCGGGACAGGGGTTACGAGCAGTACTTC. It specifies CASSPRDRGYEQYF.

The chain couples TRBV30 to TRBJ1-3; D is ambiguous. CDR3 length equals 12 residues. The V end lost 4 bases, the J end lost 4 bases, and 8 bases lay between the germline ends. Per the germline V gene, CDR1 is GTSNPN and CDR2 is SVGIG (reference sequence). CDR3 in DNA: TGTGCCTGGATTGGGCTGGGAAACACCATATATTTT. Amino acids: CAWIGLGNTIYF.

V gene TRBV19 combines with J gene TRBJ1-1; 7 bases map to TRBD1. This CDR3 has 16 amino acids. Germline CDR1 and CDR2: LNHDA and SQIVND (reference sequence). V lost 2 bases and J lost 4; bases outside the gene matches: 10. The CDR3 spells CASSIPGQAVSTEAFF. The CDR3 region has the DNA TGTGCCAGTAGTATACCAGGACAGGCCGTCTCCACTGAAGCTTTCTTT.

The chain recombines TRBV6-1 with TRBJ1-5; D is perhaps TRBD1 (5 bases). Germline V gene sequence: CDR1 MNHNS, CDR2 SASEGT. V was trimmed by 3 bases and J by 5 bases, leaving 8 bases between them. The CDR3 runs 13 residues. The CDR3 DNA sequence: TGTGCCAGCAGTGACAGGGTTGATCAGCCCCAGCATTTT. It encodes CASSDRVDQPQHF.

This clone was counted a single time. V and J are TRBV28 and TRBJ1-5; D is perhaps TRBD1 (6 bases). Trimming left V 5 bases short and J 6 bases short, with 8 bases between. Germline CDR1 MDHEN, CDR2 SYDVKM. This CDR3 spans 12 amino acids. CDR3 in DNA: TGTGCCAGCAGTCCAGGGGTTCAGCCCCAGCATTTT. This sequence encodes CASSPGVQPQHF.

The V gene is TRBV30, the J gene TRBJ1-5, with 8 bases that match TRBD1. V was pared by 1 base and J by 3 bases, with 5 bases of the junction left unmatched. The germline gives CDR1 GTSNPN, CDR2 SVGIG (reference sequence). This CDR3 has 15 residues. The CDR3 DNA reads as TGTGCCTGGAGTGCACCGGGACAGGACAATCAGCCCCAGCATTTT. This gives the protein CAWSAPGQDNQPQHF.

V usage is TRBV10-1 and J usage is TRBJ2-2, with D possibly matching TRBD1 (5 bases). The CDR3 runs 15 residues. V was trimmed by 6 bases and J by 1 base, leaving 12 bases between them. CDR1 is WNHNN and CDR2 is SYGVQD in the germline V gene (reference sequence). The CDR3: CASRGPALNTGELFF. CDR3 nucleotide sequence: TGCGCCAGCAGGGGGCCCGCTCTGAACACCGGGGAGCTGTTTTTT.

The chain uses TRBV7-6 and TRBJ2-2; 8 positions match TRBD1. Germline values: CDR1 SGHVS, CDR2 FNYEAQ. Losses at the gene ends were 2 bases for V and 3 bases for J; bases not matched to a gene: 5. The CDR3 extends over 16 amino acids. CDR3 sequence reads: CASSLMDRVHTGELFF. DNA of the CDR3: TGTGCCAGCAGCTTAATGGACAGGGTCCACACCGGGGAGCTGTTTTTT.

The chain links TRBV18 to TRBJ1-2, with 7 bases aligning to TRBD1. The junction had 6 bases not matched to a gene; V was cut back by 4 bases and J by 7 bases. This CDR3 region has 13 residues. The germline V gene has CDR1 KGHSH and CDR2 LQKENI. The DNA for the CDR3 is TGTGCCAGCTCACTAGCTCGGGACAGTGGCTACACCTTC. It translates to CASSLARDSGYTF. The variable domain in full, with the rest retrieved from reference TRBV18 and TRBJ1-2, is NAGVMQNPRHLVRRRGQEARLRCSPMKGHSHVYWYRQLPEEGLKFMVYLQKENIIDESGMPKERFSAEFPKEGPSILRIQQVVRGDSAAYFCASSLARDSGYTFGSGTRLTVV.

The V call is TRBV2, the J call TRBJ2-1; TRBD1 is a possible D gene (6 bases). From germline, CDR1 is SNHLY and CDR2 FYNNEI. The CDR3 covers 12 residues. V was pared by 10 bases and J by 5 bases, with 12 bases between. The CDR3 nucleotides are TGTGCCAAGGCGGACAGAAACAATGAGCAGTTCTTC. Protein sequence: CAKADRNNEQFF.

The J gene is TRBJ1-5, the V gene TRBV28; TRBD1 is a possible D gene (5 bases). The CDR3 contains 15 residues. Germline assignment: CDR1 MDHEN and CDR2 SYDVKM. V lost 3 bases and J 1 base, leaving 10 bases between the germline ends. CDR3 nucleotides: TGTGCCAGCAGTTTCGGGGGTGACAGCAATCAGCCCCAGCATTTT. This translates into CASSFGGDSNQPQHF.

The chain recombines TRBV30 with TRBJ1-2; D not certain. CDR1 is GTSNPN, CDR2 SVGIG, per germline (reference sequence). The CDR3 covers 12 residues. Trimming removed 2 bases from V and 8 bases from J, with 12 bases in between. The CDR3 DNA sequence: TGTGCCTGGAGTTTACCTTTGCGAGGCTACACCTTC. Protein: CAWSLPLRGYTF.

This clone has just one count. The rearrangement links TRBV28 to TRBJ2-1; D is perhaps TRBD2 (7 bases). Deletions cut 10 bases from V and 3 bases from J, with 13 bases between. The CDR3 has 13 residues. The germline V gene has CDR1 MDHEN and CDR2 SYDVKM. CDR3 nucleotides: TGTGCCACCGGGGGGCCAGTCTACAATGAGCAGTTCTTC. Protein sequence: CATGGPVYNEQFF.

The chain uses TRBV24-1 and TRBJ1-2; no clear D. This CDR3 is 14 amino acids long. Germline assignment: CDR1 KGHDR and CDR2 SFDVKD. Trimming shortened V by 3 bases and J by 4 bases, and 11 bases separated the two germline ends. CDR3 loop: CATSDVKSGYGYTF. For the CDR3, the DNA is TGTGCCACCAGTGATGTTAAATCGGGCTATGGCTACACCTTC.

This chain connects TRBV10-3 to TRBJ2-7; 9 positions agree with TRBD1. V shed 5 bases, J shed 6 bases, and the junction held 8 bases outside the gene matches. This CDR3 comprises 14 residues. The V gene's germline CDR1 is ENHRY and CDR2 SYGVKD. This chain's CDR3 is CAISSGTGLGEQYF. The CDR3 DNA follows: TGTGCCATCAGTTCCGGGACAGGGCTAGGCGAGCAGTACTTC.

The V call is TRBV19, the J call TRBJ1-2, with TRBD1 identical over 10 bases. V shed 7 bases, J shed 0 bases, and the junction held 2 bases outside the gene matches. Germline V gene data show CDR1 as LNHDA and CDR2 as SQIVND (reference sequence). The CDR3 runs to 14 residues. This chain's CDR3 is CASTGTGANYGYTF. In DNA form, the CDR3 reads TGTGCCAGTACTGGGACAGGGGCTAACTATGGCTACACCTTC.

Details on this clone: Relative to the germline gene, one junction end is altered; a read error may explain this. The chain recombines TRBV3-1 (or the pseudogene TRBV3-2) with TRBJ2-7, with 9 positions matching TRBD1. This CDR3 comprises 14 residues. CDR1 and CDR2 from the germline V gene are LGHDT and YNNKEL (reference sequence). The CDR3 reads CASRQDRGTYEQYF. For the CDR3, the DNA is TGTGCCAGCAGGCAAGACAGGGGGACCTACGAGCAGTACTTC.

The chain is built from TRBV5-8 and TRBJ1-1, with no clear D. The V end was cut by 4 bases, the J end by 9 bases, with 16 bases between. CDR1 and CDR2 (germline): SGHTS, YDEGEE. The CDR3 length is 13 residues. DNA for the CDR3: TGTGCCAGCAGCCTGACCCGGGAGACTAAAGCTTTCTTT. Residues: CASSLTRETKAFF.

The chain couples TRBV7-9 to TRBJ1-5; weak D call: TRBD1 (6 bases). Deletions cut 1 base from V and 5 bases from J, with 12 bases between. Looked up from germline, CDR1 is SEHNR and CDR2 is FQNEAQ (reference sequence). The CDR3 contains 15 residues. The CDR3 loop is CASSLDGQGYQPQHF. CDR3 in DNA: TGTGCCAGCAGCTTAGACGGGCAGGGGTATCAGCCCCAGCATTTT.

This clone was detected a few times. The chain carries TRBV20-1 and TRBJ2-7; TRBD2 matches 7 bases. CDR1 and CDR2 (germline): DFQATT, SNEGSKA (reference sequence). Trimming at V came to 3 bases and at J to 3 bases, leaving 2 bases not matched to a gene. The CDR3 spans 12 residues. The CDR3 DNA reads TGCAGTGCTAGTGCTAGCGGCTACGAGCAGTACTTC. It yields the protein CSASASGYEQYF.

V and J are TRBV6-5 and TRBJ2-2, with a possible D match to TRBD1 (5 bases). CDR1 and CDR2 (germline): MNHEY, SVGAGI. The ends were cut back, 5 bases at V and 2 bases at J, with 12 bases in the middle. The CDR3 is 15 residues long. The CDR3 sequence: CASSKYQGNTGELFF. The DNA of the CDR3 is TGTGCCAGCAGTAAATACCAGGGCAACACCGGGGAGCTGTTTTTT.